The 28 T cell receptor beta chains below were found in one sample sequenced in a study of blood T cells in healthy people across ages. Sample-barcoded 5' priming and a J-beta primer mix drove a second PCR of about 7 to 12 cycles. TCRdb re-called the 5' RACE reads with MiXCR, one entry per CDR3 protein. The sample yields about 580,000 distinct CDR3 sequences, around 48% seen once. Specimen: blood. The receptors here all came from a man of 80 years or more in good health.

As concerns this clonotype: This may be a read error, as it is one base from a much larger clone. The CDR3 region has the DNA TGTGCCGGCACCGACAAAAAAGAGTGGGCCGTTAATGAAAAACTGTTTTTT. This translates into CAGTDKKEWAVNEKLFF. The chain is built from TRBV6-6 and TRBJ1-4, with D uncertain. Germline V gene data show CDR1 as MNHNY and CDR2 as SVGAGI (reference sequence). CDR3 size: 17 residues. V lost 11 bases, J lost 4 bases, and 26 bases lay in between.

The chain carries TRBV12-3 or TRBV12-4 and TRBJ2-7; no clear D gene. CDR3 length: 16 residues. With 5 bases removed from V and 0 bases from J, the gap between germline ends came to 17 bases. CDR3 nucleotide sequence: TGTGCCAGCAGTCCTCCTGGGCAGGTTAGCTCCTACGAGCAGTACTTC. It is translated as CASSPPGQVSSYEQYF.

The chain joins TRBV20-1 to TRBJ1-6, with TRBD1 identical over 8 bases. The CDR3 is 15 amino acids. V shed 6 bases, J shed 11 bases, and the junction held 15 bases outside the gene matches. Germline CDR1 and CDR2: DFQATT and SNEGSKA (reference sequence). CDR3 coding DNA: TGCAGTGCCGACAGGGGAGGCCTATCGGCGACACCCCTCCACTTT. Amino acids: CSADRGGLSATPLHF.

V gene TRBV2 combines with J gene TRBJ2-3; D unclear. V was cut by 10 bases and J by 1 base, with 18 bases left in between. CDR3 length equals 15 residues. The V gene's germline CDR1 is SNHLY and CDR2 FYNNEI. In nucleotides, the CDR3 is TGTGCCATACCGGACGTCCCTTGGGGCACAGATACGCAGTATTTT. Protein product: CAIPDVPWGTDTQYF. The whole variable domain, remainder taken from reference TRBV2 and TRBJ2-3, is EPEVTQTPSHQVTQMGQEVILRCVPISNHLYFYWYRQILGQKVEFLVSFYNNEISEKSEIFDDQFSVERPDGSNFTLKIRSTKLEDSAMYFCAIPDVPWGTDTQYFGPGTRLTVL.

The rearrangement links TRBV6-1 to TRBJ2-3; 8 bases map to TRBD2. CDR1 and CDR2 from the germline V gene are MNHNS and SASEGT. CDR3 length: 16 amino acids. J gave up 6 bases and V 2 bases, and 10 bases lay outside the gene matches. CDR3 sequence: CASSEPGLVETDTQYF. DNA of the CDR3: TGTGCCAGCAGTGAACCGGGACTAGTGGAAACGGATACGCAGTATTTT.

The rearrangement links TRBV5-5 to TRBJ2-4; D call uncertain. TRBJ2-7 matches the DNA end more closely, so the J call is doubtful. This CDR3 is 13 amino acids long. Per germline, CDR1 SGHKS and CDR2 YYEKEE (reference sequence). The CDR3 sequence: CASSLWVSNEQYF. CDR3 coding DNA: TGTGCCAGCAGCTTGTGGGTTTCAAACGAGCAGTACTTC.

The chain employs TRBV5-1 and TRBJ2-4; TRBD1 matches 9 bases. The tail of the sequence fits TRBJ2-7 better, so the J call may be wrong. Germline V gene data show CDR1 as SGHRS and CDR2 as YFSETQ. The CDR3 consists of 14 residues. This chain's CDR3 is CASSSADRGCEQYF. The CDR3 nucleotides are TGCGCCAGCAGCTCCGCGGACAGGGGTTGCGAGCAGTACTTC.

J is TRBJ2-1 and V is TRBV9; D unclear. V lost 0 bases and J lost 6, with 7 bases in between. The CDR3 covers 13 residues. The germline CDR1 and CDR2 sequences are SGDLS and YYNGEE. CDR3 bases: TGTGCCAGCAGCGTAGCGGCTGGCAATGAGCAGTTCTTC. Translation: CASSVAAGNEQFF.

The gene calls are TRBV5-1 and TRBJ2-3; TRBD2 matches 7 bases. J gave up 4 bases and V 6 bases, and 8 bases lay outside the gene matches. This CDR3 contains 14 residues. From germline, CDR1 is SGHRS and CDR2 YFSETQ. DNA for the CDR3: TGCGCCAGCAAAAGGACTAGGTTGGCAGATACGCAGTATTTT. It is translated as CASKRTRLADTQYF.

The chain employs TRBV25-1 and TRBJ1-2; 7 nucleotides agree with TRBD1. Germline loops: CDR1 MGHDK, CDR2 SYGVNS. This CDR3 comprises 12 residues. The J segment lost 8 bases and the V segment lost 7 bases, leaving 7 bases of the junction unmatched. The CDR3: CASTDRAQGYTF. The CDR3 DNA is TGTGCCAGCACCGACAGGGCCCAGGGCTACACCTTC.

This chain links TRBV28 with TRBJ2-4; D remains unclear. V shed 6 bases and J shed 13 bases, with 19 bases lying between them. Per germline, CDR1 MDHEN and CDR2 SYDVKM. This CDR3 comprises 13 residues. CDR3 DNA sequence: TGTGCCAGCAGGTCTACTGGATATAAGGAGCAGTACTTC. It is translated as CASRSTGYKEQYF.

This chain links TRBV20-1 with TRBJ1-3; 7 bases match TRBD1. Germline V gene data show CDR1 as DFQATT and CDR2 as SNEGSKA (reference sequence). CDR3 length equals 14 residues. The V and J ends lost 2 bases and 1 base, in that order; junction bases with no gene match: 2. The CDR3 DNA is TGCAGTGCTAGAACGACAGGGTCTGGAAACACCATATATTTT. Its protein is CSARTTGSGNTIYF.

The chain carries TRBV9 and TRBJ2-2; 9 positions match TRBD2. Germline CDR1 and CDR2: SGDLS and YYNGEE. With V trimmed by 4 bases and J by 0 bases, 1 base remained unmatched. The CDR3 contains 15 residues. CDR3 residues: CASSLAGTNTGELFF. In DNA form, the CDR3 reads TGTGCCAGCAGCCTAGCGGGGACGAACACCGGGGAGCTGTTTTTT.

As concerns this clonotype: A much larger clone sits a single nucleotide away, making a read error possible. V usage is TRBV6-5 and J usage is TRBJ2-7, with TRBD2 as a possible D gene (6 bases). In germline, CDR1 is MNHEY, CDR2 SVGAGI. The CDR3 loop spans 14 amino acids. CDR3 DNA: TGTACCAGCAGCAAGGGACTGAAAGCCTACGAGCAGTACTTC. Protein: CTSSKGLKAYEQYF.

The sample holds one count of this clonotype. A much more abundant neighbour one base away suggests this may be a read error. The chain joins TRBV6-5 to TRBJ2-5; D perhaps matches TRBD1 (5 bases). CDR1 and CDR2 from the germline V gene are MNHEY and SVGAGI. This CDR3 is 12 amino acids long. V was trimmed by 7 bases and J by 11 bases, leaving 17 bases between them. In DNA form, the CDR3 reads TGTGCCAGCAAAGGGGTCTACAATGAGCAGTACTTC. This gives the protein CASKGVYNEQYF.

Comments on this clonotype: The junction departs from the called germline gene at one end, perhaps through a read error. The rearrangement joins TRBV10-3 to TRBJ2-1, with D perhaps TRBD2 (7 bases). Germline CDR1 is ENHRY and CDR2 is SYGVKD. The CDR3 spans 14 residues. CDR3 region: CTIRILGGVDEQFF. CDR3 in DNA: TGTACCATCAGAATCTTAGGGGGGGTCGATGAGCAGTTCTTC.

This chain uses TRBV5-1 with TRBJ2-3; 8 positions match TRBD2. The CDR3 is 15 residues long. With 6 bases clipped from V and 0 bases from J, the junction kept 6 bases outside the gene matches. Per the germline V gene, CDR1 is SGHRS and CDR2 is YFSETQ. In DNA, the CDR3 is TGCGCCAGCACCCCCATAGCGGGGAGCACAGATACGCAGTATTTT. Encoded protein: CASTPIAGSTDTQYF.

The chain carries TRBV10-3 and TRBJ1-5; D call uncertain. The germline V and J ends were trimmed by 7 bases and 3 bases, with 10 bases remaining between them. The V gene's germline CDR1 is ENHRY and CDR2 SYGVKD. The CDR3 has 13 residues. CDR3 protein: CAITPDPNQPQHF. The CDR3 DNA reads as TGTGCCATCACTCCGGATCCCAATCAGCCCCAGCATTTT.

This clonotype came up a few times. The chain links TRBV11-2 to TRBJ2-3; 8 bases agree with TRBD2. The trim removed 5 bases at V and 9 bases at J, leaving 13 bases unmatched. The CDR3 length is 15 residues. CDR1 and CDR2 from the germline V gene are SGHAT and FQNNGV. CDR3 DNA: TGTGCCAGCAGCCCAGACCGCGGGAGGTTCGAGACGCAGTATTTT. Its protein product is CASSPDRGRFETQYF.

In its sample, this clonotype was seen a few times. The chain has TRBV10-3 and TRBJ1-1; 8 nucleotides match TRBD1. Trimming cost V 10 bases and J 0 bases; bases outside gene matches: 10. This CDR3 region has 15 residues. CDR1 is ENHRY, CDR2 SYGVKD, per germline. The CDR3 DNA is TGTGCCACTCGGACAGGGATGGGTTTGAACACTGAAGCTTTCTTT. Protein sequence: CATRTGMGLNTEAFF.

The chain recombines TRBV3-1 with TRBJ2-1, with D perhaps assigned TRBD1 or TRBD2 (5 bases each). Between the trimmed V and J ends, which lost 4 bases and 6 bases, there was a span of 10 bases. The germline CDR1 and CDR2 sequences are LGHDT and YNNKEL (reference sequence). This CDR3 is 13 amino acids long. Written as DNA, the CDR3 is TGTGCCAGCAGCCCGAGGGGTTTCAATGAGCAGTTCTTC. Its protein is CASSPRGFNEQFF.

The chain carries TRBV3-1 and TRBJ1-2; 7 bases match TRBD1. The CDR3 sequence is 14 residues long. The germline V gene encodes CDR1 LGHDT and CDR2 YNNKEL (reference sequence). V lost 6 bases to trimming and J lost 8 bases; unmatched junction nucleotides: 12. CDR3 sequence reads: CASSGQAKTRGYTF. CDR3 nucleotides: TGTGCCAGCAGTGGACAGGCCAAGACGCGGGGCTACACCTTC.

Concerning this clonotype: The germline gene is not matched at one end of the junction; a read error may be the cause. V and J are TRBV4-3 and TRBJ2-3; D remains unclear. The CDR3 consists of 13 residues. Germline CDR1 and CDR2: LGHNA and YSLEER. CDR3 coding DNA: TGCGCCAGCAGCCAAGATTTGCAAGATACGCAGTGTTTT. Its translation: CASSQDLQDTQCF.

The V call is TRBV7-9, the J call TRBJ2-4; tentatively, D is TRBD1 (6 bases). The DNA end favors TRBJ2-7, so the J call may be wrong. From germline, CDR1 is SEHNR and CDR2 FQNEAQ (reference sequence). The CDR3 length is 15 residues. In nucleotides, the CDR3 is TGTGCCAGCAGCTTAGGGGACACCTTATTCTACGAGCAGTACTTC. Residues: CASSLGDTLFYEQYF.

This chain uses TRBV18 with TRBJ2-1; 11 bases are shared with TRBD2. Germline CDR1 is KGHSH and CDR2 is LQKENI. V was pared by 0 bases and J by 7 bases, with 8 bases of the junction left unmatched. CDR3 size: 17 residues. The CDR3 reads CASSPPFGTSGINEQFF. Here the CDR3 DNA reads TGTGCCAGCTCACCACCGTTTGGGACTAGCGGAATAAATGAGCAGTTCTTC.

The rearrangement uses TRBV7-2 and TRBJ2-1; D gene uncertain. This CDR3 has 14 residues. V lost 4 bases and J lost 4, with 11 bases in between. Germline loops: CDR1 SGHTA, CDR2 FQGNSA. In nucleotides, the CDR3 is TGTGCCAGCAGCTCACCAGCGAGGTACAATGAGCAGTTCTTC. Translation: CASSSPARYNEQFF.

The J gene is TRBJ2-1, the V gene TRBV20-1; no clear D gene. Trimming stripped 1 base from V and 1 base from J, with 17 bases between. The germline V gene encodes CDR1 DFQATT and CDR2 SNEGSKA (reference sequence). The CDR3 totals 17 residues. The CDR3 nucleotides are TGCAGTGCTAGAGGCCCGTTGGACCAACGTTCCTACAATGAGCAGTTCTTC. Translated: CSARGPLDQRSYNEQFF.

CDR3 sequence (DNA): TGTGCCAGCAGTAGGGTCACAGGAAACACCATATATTTT. Residues: CASSRVTGNTIYF. The chain joins TRBV9 to TRBJ1-3; D ambiguous. CDR3 length: 13 residues. Trimming pared 5 bases from V and 4 bases from J, leaving 10 bases between. Germline V CDR1 and CDR2: SGDLS, YYNGEE.